These 22 T cell receptor beta chains were all obtained from the same sample, sequenced in a study of T-cell memory formation after mild COVID-19. TCRdb re-analysed the 5' RACE reads in MiXCR, keeping a single row per CDR3 protein. The sample lists hundreds of thousands of distinct CDR3 sequences; about a fifth were seen once. Material: PBMCs or a T cell subset sorted from them (not recorded which). These receptors all stem from an adult woman who had mild COVID-19 (a few samples of this study predate the infection). Cell type and time point are not known.

This rearrangement joins TRBV5-1 to TRBJ1-1; 9 bases align to TRBD1. CDR1 and CDR2 (germline): SGHRS, YFSETQ. With V trimmed by 4 bases and J by 5 bases, 6 bases remained unmatched. CDR3 length: 14 residues. The CDR3, as DNA: TGCGCCAGCAGCATTGGACAGGGGATAACTGAAGCTTTCTTT. This encodes CASSIGQGITEAFF.

This clonotype was counted a few times. Here the CDR3 DNA reads TGTGCCACCAGTGATCGGGAGGGATCGACTAGCACAGATACGCAGTATTTT. Translating gives CATSDREGSTSTDTQYF. The gene calls are TRBV24-1 and TRBJ2-3, with 8 positions matching TRBD2. Germline trimming cut 3 bases from V and 0 bases from J; bases unmatched to any gene: 7. The CDR3 length is 17 residues. In germline, CDR1 is KGHDR, CDR2 SFDVKD.

The rearrangement joins TRBV5-1 to TRBJ2-3; D is uncertain. CDR1 and CDR2 from the germline V gene are SGHRS and YFSETQ. V was cut by 0 bases and J by 4 bases, with 18 bases left in between. The CDR3 is 17 residues long. CDR3 loop: CASSLDRGRGGADTQYF. The CDR3 bases are TGCGCCAGCAGCTTGGATCGAGGTCGTGGTGGGGCAGATACGCAGTATTTT.

This clonotype was counted many times. This chain links TRBV12-3 or TRBV12-4 with TRBJ2-1; TRBD2 agrees at 14 bases. The CDR3 loop spans 21 amino acids. Trimming removed 3 bases from V and 0 bases from J; junction bases left unmatched: 13. This chain's CDR3 is CASSLVRPGLAGASSYNEQFF. In DNA form, the CDR3 reads TGTGCCAGCAGTTTGGTGCGTCCGGGACTAGCGGGGGCAAGCTCCTACAATGAGCAGTTCTTC.

The chain recombines TRBV7-9 with TRBJ2-1; TRBD2 matches 8 bases. Germline assignment: CDR1 SEHNR and CDR2 FQNEAQ (reference sequence). The CDR3 is 16 amino acids. V lost 4 bases, J lost 4 bases, and 9 bases stayed unmatched. The CDR3 DNA sequence: TGTGCCAGCAGCTACCCGTGGGCGGGGGGTTACAATGAGCAGTTCTTC. Protein product: CASSYPWAGGYNEQFF.

The CDR3, as DNA: TGTGCCAGCAGGTCCGACAGTATCTATGGCTACACCTTC. Its protein product is CASRSDSIYGYTF. The rearrangement links TRBV5-6 to TRBJ1-2; possibly TRBD1 for D (5 bases). V was clipped by 5 bases and J by 4 bases, with 12 bases between them. This CDR3 is 13 amino acids long. In germline, CDR1 is SGHDT, CDR2 YYEEEE.

V is TRBV7-2 and J is TRBJ2-3; unclear D gene. The length of the CDR3 is 16 residues. The germline gives CDR1 SGHTA, CDR2 FQGNSA. Between the trimmed V and J ends, which lost 2 bases and 5 bases, there was a span of 17 bases. CDR3 sequence: CASSLFHTGSLDTQYF. The CDR3 coding sequence is TGTGCCAGCAGCTTATTTCATACTGGCAGCTTAGATACGCAGTATTTT.

The chain carries TRBV5-6 and TRBJ2-7, with D unresolved. Trimming removed 4 bases at V and 6 bases at J, with 17 bases between. Per the germline V gene, CDR1 is SGHDT and CDR2 is YYEEEE. The CDR3 consists of 14 residues. DNA for the CDR3: TGTGCCAGCAGCAACCTCAGGAGCCCCGGCGAGCAGTACTTC. Its protein product is CASSNLRSPGEQYF.

V usage is TRBV7-2 and J usage is TRBJ2-1; 9 nucleotides match TRBD2. The V and J ends lost 5 bases and 9 bases, in that order; junction bases with no gene match: 11. The CDR3 is made up of 15 amino acids. Germline CDR1 reads SGHTA; CDR2 reads FQGNSA. The CDR3 spells CASSPQAGGPIEQFF. In DNA form, the CDR3 reads TGTGCCAGCAGCCCTCAGGCGGGAGGGCCAATTGAGCAGTTCTTC. Drawing the rest from reference TRBV7-2 and TRBJ2-1, the complete variable domain is GAGVSQSPSNKVTEKGKDVELRCDPISGHTALYWYRQSLGQGLEFLIYFQGNSAPDKSGLPSDRFSAERTGGSVSTLTIQRTQQEDSAVYLCASSPQAGGPIEQFFGPGTRLTVL.

This clonotype came up a few times. The V call is TRBV24-1, the J call TRBJ1-1; 9 bases are shared with TRBD1. Trimming cost V 9 bases and J 5 bases; bases outside gene matches: 12. The CDR3 is 15 amino acids. The germline gives CDR1 KGHDR, CDR2 SFDVKD. The CDR3 DNA is TGTGCCACCGAAGCCTCCGGGACAGGGAGAACTGAAGCTTTCTTT. It codes for CATEASGTGRTEAFF.

This clonotype was counted a single time. The chain combines TRBV19 with TRBJ1-2; no definite D call. This CDR3 spans 12 amino acids. V gave up 8 bases and J gave up 12 bases, with 19 bases separating them. Germline values: CDR1 LNHDA, CDR2 SQIVND (reference sequence). Written as DNA, the CDR3 is TGTGCCAGTGGACTCTCCCGGGCGGTCAACACCTTC. Amino acid sequence: CASGLSRAVNTF.

This clonotype was detected many times. CDR3 DNA sequence: TGCAGTGCTAGCGGGACCTCCTACGAGCAGTACTTC. This translates into CSASGTSYEQYF. The chain is built from TRBV20-1 and TRBJ2-7; TRBD1 or TRBD2 may be the D gene (5 bases each). The length of the CDR3 is 12 residues. The V gene's germline CDR1 is DFQATT and CDR2 SNEGSKA (reference sequence). Deletions cut 3 bases from V and 0 bases from J, with 6 bases between.

This clonotype was observed a few times. The genes are TRBV6-6 and TRBJ1-2; possible D gene TRBD1, 5 bases. The ends were cut back, 10 bases at V and 7 bases at J, with 16 bases in the middle. The CDR3 extends over 12 amino acids. Per the germline V gene, CDR1 is MNHNY and CDR2 is SVGAGI (reference sequence). The CDR3 bases are TGTGCCACCACGGGGTACGGGACTGGCTACACCTTC. Protein sequence: CATTGYGTGYTF.

This clonotype was found a few times. J is TRBJ1-1 and V is TRBV11-1; maybe TRBD1 (5 bases). Germline CDR1 and CDR2: SGHAT and FQDESV (reference sequence). The CDR3 covers 18 residues. V was cut by 5 bases and J by 0 bases, with 22 bases left in between. The CDR3: CASSNPSGRTPLNTEAFF. The CDR3 DNA is TGTGCCAGCAGCAACCCCTCGGGACGCACCCCCTTGAACACTGAAGCTTTCTTT.

This clonotype showed up just a few times. The chain has TRBV5-5 and TRBJ1-5; a possible D gene is TRBD1 (5 bases). V was clipped by 1 base and J by 3 bases, with 14 bases between them. Germline V gene sequence: CDR1 SGHKS, CDR2 YYEKEE (reference sequence). This CDR3 has 16 residues. CDR3 region: CASSLSPTVDNQPQHF. The CDR3, as DNA: TGTGCCAGCAGCTTGTCCCCGACAGTGGACAATCAGCCCCAGCATTTT.

This clonotype appeared many times. The gene calls are TRBV5-1 and TRBJ1-6, with a weak D call TRBD1 (5 bases). Germline V gives CDR1 SGHRS, CDR2 YFSETQ. This CDR3 comprises 16 residues. The V gene lost 4 bases and the J gene lost 9 bases, with 20 bases spanning the gap. CDR3 in DNA: TGCGCCAGCAGCCAGACGACAGTCCCGAGCGGTTCACCCCTCCACTTT. This translates into CASSQTTVPSGSPLHF.

The chain employs TRBV7-6 and TRBJ1-1; TRBD1 aligns across 10 bases. This CDR3 comprises 13 residues. The germline V gene has CDR1 SGHVS and CDR2 FNYEAQ. With V trimmed by 8 bases and J by 5 bases, 5 bases remained unmatched. CDR3 region: CASGTGDGTEAFF. CDR3 nucleotides: TGTGCCAGCGGGACAGGGGATGGAACTGAAGCTTTCTTT.

The chain is built from TRBV7-9 and TRBJ2-1, with TRBD2 identical over 9 bases. The CDR3 runs to 13 residues. Germline V gene lookup returns CDR1 SEHNR and CDR2 FQNEAQ (reference sequence). Trimming cost V 4 bases and J 14 bases; bases outside gene matches: 9. CDR3 region: CASSSLGLAREFF. The CDR3 DNA reads as TGTGCCAGCAGCTCGTTGGGACTAGCAAGGGAGTTCTTC.

The chain couples TRBV4-1 to TRBJ1-2, with 10 nucleotides matching TRBD1. The CDR3 sequence is 14 residues long. After removal of 4 bases from V and 5 bases from J, the junction contained 4 bases not matched to a gene. The V gene's germline CDR1 is MGHRA and CDR2 YSYEKL. This CDR3 reads CASSRGQGDYGYTF. The DNA of the CDR3 is TGCGCCAGCAGCCGTGGACAGGGGGATTATGGCTACACCTTC.

Only a few counts were recorded for this clonotype. The rearrangement uses TRBV6-5 and TRBJ2-1, with a possible D match to TRBD1 (6 bases). V was cut by 10 bases and J by 6 bases, with 16 bases left in between. The germline V gene encodes CDR1 MNHEY and CDR2 SVGAGI. This CDR3 is built from 13 residues. The CDR3 region has the DNA TGTGCCACCACAGGGCCCGTCGCCAATGAGCAGTTCTTC. It is translated as CATTGPVANEQFF.

This chain uses TRBV7-8 with TRBJ2-7; D call uncertain. The CDR3 is 13 residues long. V was trimmed by 6 bases and J by 4 bases, leaving 13 bases between them. Germline lookup yields CDR1 SGHVS and CDR2 FQNEAQ. CDR3 residues: CASSPDGLYEQYF. The CDR3 nucleotides are TGTGCCAGCAGTCCAGACGGGTTGTACGAGCAGTACTTC.

This clonotype was observed a handful of times. The chain employs TRBV12-3 or TRBV12-4 and TRBJ2-4, with D perhaps TRBD1 (6 bases). The length of the CDR3 is 16 residues. Trimming took off 2 bases at V and 0 bases at J, with 11 bases between the two ends. The CDR3 nucleotides are TGTGCCAGCAGTTTACAGGGGCCATTAGCCAAAAACATTCAGTACTTC. It specifies CASSLQGPLAKNIQYF.